This T cell receptor (beta chain) was sequenced in a study of T cell responses to AZD1222 COVID-19 vaccine (dated by TCRdb to about 2021). Broadly, across the study: Because spike-specific TCR depth and breadth did not differ between the two schedules, AZD1222 recipients who got a second dose at roughly 4 weeks were pooled with those who got a second dose at roughly 12 weeks. A total of 233 trial participants underwent TCR sequencing, of whom about 200 had received two doses of AZD1222 and around 25 had received two doses of the MenACWY control vaccine. Trial participants were enrolled into age subgroups of 18-55, 56-69 and 70-plus years, which contained about 150, 28 and 57 TCR-sequenced participants, respectively. Results and caveats for the whole study, not just this receptor: Only five to seven AZD1222 recipients were SARS-CoV-2 seropositive at baseline, limiting conclusions about previously exposed vaccinees. No day 14 peak-response samples were available, so repertoires were characterized only after the peak T cell response. Reportedly, almost half of the unique spike-specific TCRs recognized epitopes lying outside the regions that are mutated in the B.1.351 and B.1.1.7 variants. Spike-specific TCR breadth and depth rose significantly after two AZD1222 doses compared with day 0 and with MenACWY recipients. The whole spike protein was spanned by vaccine-associated CD4 TCRs, and dominant responses were seen in regions 160-218 and 743-854. The 56-69-year group was small, and its depth increase did not reach significance, likely because of low power. Most participants were white British and females outnumbered males, and the authors suggested that clonal diversity may have been underestimated.

Comment on this clone: The clone's antigen remains unknown. Base qualities were left out, and no much larger clone turns up one base away.

In the paper's terms, the time point label means: baseline before first vaccination. Vaccinee samples came from UK trials COV001 and COV002, including a single-blind randomized controlled phase 2/3 trial of AZD1222 (ChAdOx1 nCoV-19) in healthy adults. For TCRbeta chain sequencing, PBMC samples from trial participants were taken at day 0 and at day 28 after the second dose. The CDR3 regions of human TCRbeta chains were analyzed by immunosequencing. The study's own analysis went as follows. TCRs in the repertoires were matched against a reference library of SARS-CoV-2-specific TCRs that had been generated with the MIRA antigen-specificity platform. Breadth was defined as the fraction of unique TCRs that were SARS-CoV-2-associated. Depth was defined as the fraction of total T cells that were SARS-CoV-2-associated. Using the MIRA data, each spike-specific TCR was assigned both to the spike region to which the TCR was reactive and to a CD4 or CD8 class. Log10-transformed breadth and depth values were compared by one-way ANOVA with Sidak's multiple comparisons tests. Entries here come from immuneACCESS through TCRdb and include only in-frame sequences with V and J called. Some clones fail to appear in such tables; in the studies checked, an unresolved V gene covers under half of the shortfall, and the cause of the remainder is unknown. That table supplies the V and J calls and clone size; D and trimming were determined from the DNA. The sample includes 120,000 or so clones, with more than 70% observed a single time. About 10% of the sample rests with the top ten.

V loses 4 bases of germline sequence and J loses 6 bases, and the interval between the two ends is 13 bases. The CDR3, cysteine through phenylalanine, is 14 amino acids long. This entry keeps only the CDR3 DNA: 42 bases, framed from base 1. CDR1 and CDR2 were assigned from the germline V gene as SGHRS and YFSETQ. The rearranged chain carries TRBV5-1 and TRBJ2-2, with a weak D call of TRBD2 (5 bases match). This specimen consisted of peripheral blood, obtained on day 0 of AZD1222 vaccination. The receptor's source is an adult in good health. The CDR3 region has the sequence CASSPSTSAGELFF. DNA sequence: TGCGCCAGCAGCCCGTCCACTAGTGCCGGGGAGCTGTTTTTT.